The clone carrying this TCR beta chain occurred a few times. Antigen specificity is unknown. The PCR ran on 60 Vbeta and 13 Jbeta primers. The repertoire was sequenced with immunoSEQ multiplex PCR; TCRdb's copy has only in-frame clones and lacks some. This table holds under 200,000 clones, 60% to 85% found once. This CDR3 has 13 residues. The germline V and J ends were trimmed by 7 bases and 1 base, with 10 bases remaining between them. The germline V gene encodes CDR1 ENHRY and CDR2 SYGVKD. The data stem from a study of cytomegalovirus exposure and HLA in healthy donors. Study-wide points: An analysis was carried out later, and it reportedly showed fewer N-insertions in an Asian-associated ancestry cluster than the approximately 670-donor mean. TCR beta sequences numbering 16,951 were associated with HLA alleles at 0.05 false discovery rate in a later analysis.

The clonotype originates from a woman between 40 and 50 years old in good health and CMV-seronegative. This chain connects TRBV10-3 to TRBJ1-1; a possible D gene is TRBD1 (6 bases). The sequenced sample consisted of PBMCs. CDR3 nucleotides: TGTGCCATCACAGGGGTGGCGAACACTGAAGCTTTCTTT. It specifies CAITGVANTEAFF.